This T cell receptor beta chain emerged from a study of vaccination and CD4 T cells after COVID-19. Overall study context: The study collected post-vaccine samples a median roughly 71 days after dose two, with a range of 14 to 241. Stimuli were overlapping spike peptide pools of SARS-CoV-2 and three common cold coronaviruses (HCoV-NL63, HCoV-OC43, HCoV-229E).

This clonotype was seen a handful of times. Its antigen is currently unknown. Findings of the study overall: A median of approximately 90% of reactive clones, in convalescent patients, became evident only post-vaccination.

V lost 5 bases to trimming and J lost 0 bases, with 17 bases between them. Germline CDR1 SGHTA, CDR2 FQGNSA. This CDR3 contains 18 residues. Oncomine TCR Beta short-read sequencing was applied to DNA from cultured CD4+ T cells. TCRdb re-analysed the PCR reads in MiXCR, keeping a single row per CDR3 protein. The data contain roughly 12,000 distinct CDR3 sequences, about 30% of them singletons. Documented treatment: approximately nine-day PBMC culture with coronavirus spike peptide pools or control peptides (ViraFEST assay). The sample consisted of CD4+ T cells from blood, cultured in vitro, taken after SARS-CoV-2 vaccination. The TCR sequence derives from a human donor who had recovered from COVID-19. The rearrangement links TRBV7-2 to TRBJ2-6; the D is unclear. The DNA of the CDR3 is TGTGCCAGCAGCCTGACTCTCCTTCTCAGCTCTGGGGCCAACGTCCTGACTTTC. Translation gives CASSLTLLLSSGANVLTF.